A single sample is the source of the 32 T cell receptor beta chains below, sequenced in a study of T cells expressing NK-cell markers. TCRdb re-called the 5' RACE reads and shows each CDR3 protein once, DNA omitted. This sample lists over 350,000 distinct CDR3 sequences; its ten largest clones have about 10%. The specimen sequenced was blood T cells: a sorted CD56 or NKG2C T cell subset, CD4+ or CD8+ T cells, or bulk PBMC T cells (not recorded which). All receptors come from a woman between 50 and 59 years old in good health.

The chain links TRBV5-1 to TRBJ2-3; the D gene TCRdb calls, TRBD2, cannot be checked with no DNA. The CDR3 length is 19 residues. Looked up from germline, CDR1 is SGHRS and CDR2 is YFSETQ. CDR3 sequence: CASSPGHFKGGRDTDTQYF.

This chain connects TRBV5-1 to TRBJ2-1; TCRdb names TRBD1, which stays unverified in the absence of DNA. Per the germline V gene, CDR1 is SGHRS and CDR2 is YFSETQ. CDR3 length equals 13 residues. The CDR3 loop is CASSFEDSVEQFF.

The V gene is TRBV5-5, the J gene TRBJ1-2; TCRdb indicates TRBD1, and absent DNA this call remains unverified. The CDR3 runs 13 residues. Per the germline V gene, CDR1 is SGHKS and CDR2 is YYEKEE (reference sequence). The CDR3 sequence is CASSLPTGEGYTF.

The chain joins TRBV5-1 to TRBJ2-2; TCRdb's D call, TRBD1, is unchecked because there is no DNA. The CDR3 contains 16 residues. CDR1 and CDR2 (germline): SGHRS, YFSETQ. CDR3 in amino acids: CASSLGSGTSLGELFF.

The chain recombines TRBV29-1 with TRBJ2-1. There are 15 residues in the CDR3. Germline CDR1 reads SQVTM; CDR2 reads ANQGSEA. The CDR3 region is CSVPRTVVGYNEQFF.

This sequence joins TRBV24-1 and TRBJ2-2; with no DNA, the TCRdb D assignment of TRBD1 cannot be verified. The CDR3 runs to 14 residues. Germline assignment: CDR1 KGHDR and CDR2 SFDVKD. The CDR3 region is CATSGTGHTGELFF.

This chain uses TRBV28 with TRBJ2-1; TCRdb's assignment of TRBD2 cannot be checked, as there is no DNA. This CDR3 is built from 15 residues. The germline V gene has CDR1 MDHEN and CDR2 SYDVKM. CDR3 sequence: CASSPRRRVAHEQFF.

V usage is TRBV6-5 and J usage is TRBJ2-1; TCRdb selects TRBD1, and the lack of DNA leaves this call unchecked. CDR1 is MNHEY and CDR2 is SVGAGI in the germline V gene. This CDR3 has 17 residues. The CDR3 spells CASSYSGGQGGYNEQFF.

This clonotype counts as medium-sized by frequency. This chain uses TRBV7-2 with TRBJ1-1; absent DNA, TCRdb's TRBD1 call cannot be checked. This CDR3 is 12 amino acids long. The germline gives CDR1 SGHTA, CDR2 FQGNSA. The CDR3: CASSPQAAEAFF.

J is TRBJ2-7 and V is TRBV25-1; the TCRdb call, TRBD1, lacks DNA for checking. Germline values: CDR1 MGHDK, CDR2 SYGVNS. There are 15 residues in the CDR3. Here the CDR3 reads CASSERTGIGYEQYF.

J is TRBJ2-1 and V is TRBV15; there is no DNA to check the TCRdb D call of TRBD2. The CDR3 covers 15 residues. Per the germline V gene, CDR1 is LNHNV and CDR2 is YYDKDF (reference sequence). This CDR3 is CATISGLAGGNEQFF.

V and J are TRBV11-2 and TRBJ1-6. Germline V gives CDR1 SGHAT, CDR2 FQNNGV. CDR3 length: 16 amino acids. The CDR3 reads CASSTGTHGGNSPLHF.

Here the CDR3 reads CASSSQLAGGLTYNEQFF. The chain couples TRBV7-3 to TRBJ2-1; TCRdb picks TRBD2, but there is no DNA to check that call. The CDR3 is made up of 18 amino acids. Germline V lookup: CDR1 SGHTA, CDR2 FQGTGA.

V gene TRBV4-1 combines with J gene TRBJ2-5; absent DNA, TCRdb's TRBD1 call cannot be checked. Germline values: CDR1 MGHRA, CDR2 YSYEKL. The CDR3 sequence is 15 residues long. The CDR3 loop reads CASSPGQGAPETQYF.

This chain links TRBV12-3 or TRBV12-4 with TRBJ2-3; TCRdb calls TRBD1, which cannot be checked without DNA. The CDR3 is made up of 16 amino acids. The CDR3 spells CASSLVPGHNTDTQYF.

The J gene is TRBJ1-5, the V gene TRBV9. Germline assignment: CDR1 SGDLS and CDR2 YYNGEE. This CDR3 has 16 residues. CDR3: CASSVGSLDSNQPQHF.

The chain joins TRBV4-1 to TRBJ2-1; TCRdb indicates TRBD1, and absent DNA this call remains unverified. This CDR3 contains 21 residues. Germline V gene data show CDR1 as MGHRA and CDR2 as YSYEKL. The CDR3 spells CASSTPRNGPRGPSSYNEQFF.

The chain employs TRBV6-5 and TRBJ2-2. Germline lookup yields CDR1 MNHEY and CDR2 SVGAGI. The CDR3 contains 16 residues. The CDR3 region is CASRPDNGVGTGELFF.

The chain joins TRBV12-5 to TRBJ2-2; TCRdb proposes TRBD1, but this gene call is untestable without DNA. In germline, CDR1 is LGHNT, CDR2 FRNRAP. The CDR3 contains 15 residues. The chain's CDR3 is CASGSDRGEAGELFF.

The chain uses TRBV29-1 and TRBJ2-7; checking the TCRdb D call of TRBD2 is not possible without DNA. The CDR3 consists of 14 residues. Germline V gene data show CDR1 as SQVTM and CDR2 as ANQGSEA. This chain's CDR3 is CSVGPRRRGAEQYF.

The chain recombines TRBV5-1 with TRBJ2-1. This CDR3 contains 16 residues. Germline V gene sequence: CDR1 SGHRS, CDR2 YFSETQ. CDR3 loop: CASSLNTRFSYNEQFF.

The chain employs TRBV29-1 and TRBJ1-2; TCRdb indicates TRBD1, and absent DNA this call remains unverified. The CDR3 has 12 residues. Germline CDR1 and CDR2: SQVTM and ANQGSEA. The CDR3: CSVADSPYGYTF. The full variable domain, its missing parts supplied by reference TRBV29-1 and TRBJ1-2, is SAVISQKPSRDICQRGTSLTIQCQVDSQVTMMFWYRQQPGQSLTLIATANQGSEATYESGFVIDKFPISRPNLTFSTLTVSNMSPEDSSIYLCSVADSPYGYTFGSGTRLTVV.

The chain employs TRBV27 and TRBJ2-1. Germline V lookup: CDR1 MNHEY, CDR2 SMNVEV (reference sequence). This CDR3 comprises 12 residues. This chain's CDR3 is CASIVGSNEQFF.

The chain is built from TRBV5-5 and TRBJ2-5. The CDR3 sequence is 14 residues long. CDR1 SGHKS and CDR2 YYEKEE come from the germline V gene (reference sequence). The CDR3 loop reads CASSLGQLIETQYF.

The chain combines TRBV29-1 with TRBJ2-7. This CDR3 spans 14 amino acids. Germline assignment: CDR1 SQVTM and CDR2 ANQGSEA. The CDR3 here is CSVVGDWPRYEQYF.

The chain combines TRBV12-3 or TRBV12-4 with TRBJ1-5; TCRdb calls TRBD1, which cannot be checked without DNA. This CDR3 has 15 residues. The chain's CDR3 is CASTTWTGSNQPQHF.

The chain links TRBV20-1 to TRBJ2-7; TCRdb outputs TRBD1, but without DNA this stays unchecked. The germline V gene encodes CDR1 DFQATT and CDR2 SNEGSKA (reference sequence). The length of the CDR3 is 14 residues. CDR3 amino acids: CSAKKRQGSYEQYF.

The chain carries TRBV5-1 and TRBJ2-4; TCRdb designates TRBD2, a call that cannot be tested without DNA. The germline gives CDR1 SGHRS, CDR2 YFSETQ. This CDR3 is 19 amino acids long. The CDR3 region is CASSAGTSGWDPAKNIQYF. Full variable domain (outside the CDR3, taken from reference TRBV5-1 and TRBJ2-4): KAGVTQTPRYLIKTRGQQVTLSCSPISGHRSVSWYQQTPGQGLQFLFEYFSETQRNKGNFPGRFSGRQFSNSRSEMNVSTLELGDSALYLCASSAGTSGWDPAKNIQYFGAGTRLSVL.

This chain connects TRBV7-6 to TRBJ2-1; the D gene TCRdb calls, TRBD2, cannot be checked with no DNA. The CDR3 runs to 17 residues. The germline V gene has CDR1 SGHVS and CDR2 FNYEAQ. The CDR3 sequence is CASSLEGGGITYNEQFF.

V gene TRBV27 combines with J gene TRBJ2-2; TCRdb calls TRBD1, which cannot be checked without DNA. The CDR3 is made up of 14 amino acids. Germline V lookup: CDR1 MNHEY, CDR2 SMNVEV (reference sequence). The CDR3 sequence is CASKNGRGTGELFF.

V usage is TRBV12-3 or TRBV12-4 and J usage is TRBJ2-2; the D call of TRBD1 rests on TCRdb alone, since no DNA is present to check it. CDR3 length: 15 residues. The CDR3 reads CASRSGQGFTGELFF.

The chain combines TRBV5-1 with TRBJ2-2. Per germline, CDR1 SGHRS and CDR2 YFSETQ. This CDR3 spans 14 amino acids. The CDR3 is CASSLAGYTGELFF.